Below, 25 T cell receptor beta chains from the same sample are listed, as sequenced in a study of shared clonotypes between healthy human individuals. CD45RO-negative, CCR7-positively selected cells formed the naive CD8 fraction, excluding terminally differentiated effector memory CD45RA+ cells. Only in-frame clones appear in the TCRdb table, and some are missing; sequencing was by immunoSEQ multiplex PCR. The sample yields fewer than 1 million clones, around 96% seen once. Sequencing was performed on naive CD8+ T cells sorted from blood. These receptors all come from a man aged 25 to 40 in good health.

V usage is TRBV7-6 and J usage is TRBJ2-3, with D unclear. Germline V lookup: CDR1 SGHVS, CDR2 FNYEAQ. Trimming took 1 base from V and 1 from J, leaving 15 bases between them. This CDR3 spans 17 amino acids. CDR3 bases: TGTGCCAGCAGCTTAGTCGCCACTCGCGGAGGCACAGATACGCAGTATTTT. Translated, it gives CASSLVATRGGTDTQYF.

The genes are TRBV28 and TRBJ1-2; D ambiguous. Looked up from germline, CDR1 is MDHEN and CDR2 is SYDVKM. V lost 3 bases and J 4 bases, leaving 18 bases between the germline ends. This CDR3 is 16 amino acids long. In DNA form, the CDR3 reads TGTGCCAGCAGTTTCGGGGAAAGGATGATAATCTATGGCTACACCTTC. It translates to CASSFGERMIIYGYTF.

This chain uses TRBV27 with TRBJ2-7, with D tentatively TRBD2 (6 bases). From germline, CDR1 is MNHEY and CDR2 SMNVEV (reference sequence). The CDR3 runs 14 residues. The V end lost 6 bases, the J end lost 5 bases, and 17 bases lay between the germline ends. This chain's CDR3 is CASSPGSRWNEQYF. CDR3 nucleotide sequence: TGTGCCAGCAGCCCCGGGAGCCGGTGGAACGAGCAGTACTTC.

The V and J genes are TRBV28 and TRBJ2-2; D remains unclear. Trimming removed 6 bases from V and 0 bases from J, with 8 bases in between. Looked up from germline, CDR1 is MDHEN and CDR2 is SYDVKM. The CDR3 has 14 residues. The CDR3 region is CASSRVSNTGELFF. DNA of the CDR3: TGTGCCAGCAGCCGGGTCTCGAACACCGGGGAGCTGTTTTTT.

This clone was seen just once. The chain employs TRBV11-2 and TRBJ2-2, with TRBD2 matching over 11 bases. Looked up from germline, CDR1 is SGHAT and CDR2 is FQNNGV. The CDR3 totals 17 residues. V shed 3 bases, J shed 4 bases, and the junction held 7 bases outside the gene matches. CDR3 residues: CASSFGTSGSATGELFF. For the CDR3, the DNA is TGTGCCAGCAGCTTTGGGACTAGCGGATCTGCCACCGGGGAGCTGTTTTTT. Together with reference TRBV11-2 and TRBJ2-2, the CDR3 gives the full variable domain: EAGVAQSPRYKIIEKRQSVAFWCNPISGHATLYWYQQILGQGPKLLIQFQNNGVVDDSQLPKDRFSAERLKGVDSTLKIQPAKLEDSAVYLCASSFGTSGSATGELFFGEGSRLTVL.

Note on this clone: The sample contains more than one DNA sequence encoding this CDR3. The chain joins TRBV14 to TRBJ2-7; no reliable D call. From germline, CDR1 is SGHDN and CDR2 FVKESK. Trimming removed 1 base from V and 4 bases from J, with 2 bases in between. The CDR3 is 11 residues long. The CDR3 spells CASSQVYEQYF. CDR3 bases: TGTGCCAGCAGCCAAGTGTACGAGCAGTACTTC.

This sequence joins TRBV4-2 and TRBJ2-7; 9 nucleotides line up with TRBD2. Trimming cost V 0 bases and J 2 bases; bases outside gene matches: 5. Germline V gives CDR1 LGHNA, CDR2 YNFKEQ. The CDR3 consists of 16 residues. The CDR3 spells CASSQEGTSSTYEQYF. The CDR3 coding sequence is TGTGCCAGCAGCCAAGAAGGGACTAGCTCCACCTACGAGCAGTACTTC.

CDR3 sequence (DNA): TGCGCCAGCAGTCTCGGGGTAGCGGCGATCTACGAGCAGTACTTC. As protein: CASSLGVAAIYEQYF. The J gene is TRBJ2-7, the V gene TRBV10-2; D possibly corresponds to TRBD2 (6 bases). V lost 5 bases and J 3 bases, leaving 17 bases between the germline ends. The CDR3 is made up of 15 amino acids. In germline, CDR1 is WSHSY, CDR2 SAAADI.

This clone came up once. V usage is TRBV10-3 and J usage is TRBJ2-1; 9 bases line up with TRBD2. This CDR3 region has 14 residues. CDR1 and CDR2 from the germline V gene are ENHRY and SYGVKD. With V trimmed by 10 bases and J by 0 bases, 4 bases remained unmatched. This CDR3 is CATFSGSSYNEQFF. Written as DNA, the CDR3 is TGTGCCACCTTTAGCGGGAGCTCCTACAATGAGCAGTTCTTC.

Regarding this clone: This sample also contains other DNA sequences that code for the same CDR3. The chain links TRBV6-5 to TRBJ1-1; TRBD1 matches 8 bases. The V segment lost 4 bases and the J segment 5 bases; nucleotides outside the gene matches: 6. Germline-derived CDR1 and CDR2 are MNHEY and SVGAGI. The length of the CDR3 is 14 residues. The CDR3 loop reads CASSLQGGGTEAFF. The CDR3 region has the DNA TGTGCCAGCAGTTTACAGGGGGGAGGAACTGAAGCTTTCTTT.

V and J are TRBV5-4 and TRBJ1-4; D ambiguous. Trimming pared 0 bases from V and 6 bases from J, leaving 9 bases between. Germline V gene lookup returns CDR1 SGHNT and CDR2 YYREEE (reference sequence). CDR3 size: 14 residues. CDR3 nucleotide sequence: TGTGCCAGCAGCTTGGTCCCTGGGGATGAAAAACTGTTTTTT. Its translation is CASSLVPGDEKLFF.

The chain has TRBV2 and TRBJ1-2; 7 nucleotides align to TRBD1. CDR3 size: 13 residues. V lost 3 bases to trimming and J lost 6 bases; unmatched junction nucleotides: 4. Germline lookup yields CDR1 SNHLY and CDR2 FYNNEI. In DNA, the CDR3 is TGTGCCAGCAGTGATCGACAGGGTAATGGCTACACCTTC. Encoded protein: CASSDRQGNGYTF.

CDR3 in amino acids: CASSPRAGGRTDTQYF. Written as DNA, the CDR3 is TGTGCCAGCAGCCCCCGGGCGGGAGGCCGCACAGATACGCAGTATTTT. This chain joins TRBV13 and TRBJ2-3; 8 positions match TRBD2. J gave up 1 base and V 5 bases, and 8 bases lay outside the gene matches. Germline values: CDR1 PRHDT, CDR2 FYEKMQ (reference sequence). CDR3 length equals 16 residues.

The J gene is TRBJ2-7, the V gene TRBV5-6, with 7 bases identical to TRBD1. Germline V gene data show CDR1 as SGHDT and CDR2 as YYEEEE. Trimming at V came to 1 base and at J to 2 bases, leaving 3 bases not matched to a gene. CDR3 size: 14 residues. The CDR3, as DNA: TGTGCCAGCAGCTTGACAGGGACAGCCTACGAGCAGTACTTC. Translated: CASSLTGTAYEQYF.

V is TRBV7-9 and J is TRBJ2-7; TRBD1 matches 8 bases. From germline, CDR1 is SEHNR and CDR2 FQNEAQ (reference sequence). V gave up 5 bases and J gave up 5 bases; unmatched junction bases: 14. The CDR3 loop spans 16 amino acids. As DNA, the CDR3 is TGTGCCAGCAGCCCAAGGACAGGGCCATCAACCCACGAGCAGTACTTC. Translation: CASSPRTGPSTHEQYF. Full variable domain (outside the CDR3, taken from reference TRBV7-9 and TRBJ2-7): DTGVSQNPRHKITKRGQNVTFRCDPISEHNRLYWYRQTLGQGPEFLTYFQNEAQLEKSRLLSDRFSAERPKGSFSTLEIQRTEQGDSAMYLCASSPRTGPSTHEQYFGPGTRLTVT.

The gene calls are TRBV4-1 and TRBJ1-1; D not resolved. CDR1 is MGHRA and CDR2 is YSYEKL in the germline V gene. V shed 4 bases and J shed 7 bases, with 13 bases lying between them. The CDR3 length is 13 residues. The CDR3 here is CASSREENGEAFF. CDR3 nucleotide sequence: TGCGCCAGCAGCCGCGAGGAGAACGGTGAAGCTTTCTTT.

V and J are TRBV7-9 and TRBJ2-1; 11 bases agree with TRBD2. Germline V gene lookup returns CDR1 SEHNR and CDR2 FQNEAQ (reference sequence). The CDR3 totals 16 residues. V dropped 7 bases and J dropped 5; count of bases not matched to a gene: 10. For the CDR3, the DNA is TGTGCCAGCATCACTCCGACTAGCGGGAAAAACAATGAGCAGTTCTTC. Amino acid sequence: CASITPTSGKNNEQFF.

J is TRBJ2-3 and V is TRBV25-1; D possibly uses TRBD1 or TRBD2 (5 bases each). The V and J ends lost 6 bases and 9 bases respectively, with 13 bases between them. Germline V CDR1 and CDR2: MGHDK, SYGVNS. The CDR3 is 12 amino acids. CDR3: CASRGDLHTQYF. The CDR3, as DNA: TGTGCCAGCAGGGGGGACCTTCACACGCAGTATTTT.

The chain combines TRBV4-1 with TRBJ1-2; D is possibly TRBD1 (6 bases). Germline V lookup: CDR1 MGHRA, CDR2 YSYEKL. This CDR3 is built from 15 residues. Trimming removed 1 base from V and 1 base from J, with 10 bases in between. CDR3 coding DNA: TGCGCCAGCAGCCAAGCACAGGGCGGTAACTATGGCTACACCTTC. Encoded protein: CASSQAQGGNYGYTF.

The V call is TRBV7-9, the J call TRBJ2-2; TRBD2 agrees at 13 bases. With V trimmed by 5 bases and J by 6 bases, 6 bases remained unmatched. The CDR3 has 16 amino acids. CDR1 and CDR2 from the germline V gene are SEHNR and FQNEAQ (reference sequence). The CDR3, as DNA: TGTGCCAGCAGCGGGACTAGCGGGATCCAGGCCGGGGAGCTGTTTTTT. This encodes CASSGTSGIQAGELFF.

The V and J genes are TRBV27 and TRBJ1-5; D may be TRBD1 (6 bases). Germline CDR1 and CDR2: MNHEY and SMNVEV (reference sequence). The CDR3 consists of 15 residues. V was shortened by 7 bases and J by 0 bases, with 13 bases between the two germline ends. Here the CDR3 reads CASKLRQDSNQPQHF. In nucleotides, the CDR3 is TGTGCCAGCAAACTGAGACAGGATAGCAATCAGCCCCAGCATTTT.

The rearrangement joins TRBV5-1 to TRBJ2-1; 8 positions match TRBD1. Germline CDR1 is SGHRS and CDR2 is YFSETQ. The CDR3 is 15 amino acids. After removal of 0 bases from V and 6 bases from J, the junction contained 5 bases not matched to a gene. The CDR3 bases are TGCGCCAGCAGCTTGGAACAGGGGGGTTTCAATGAGCAGTTCTTC. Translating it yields CASSLEQGGFNEQFF.

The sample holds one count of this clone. CDR3 sequence: CASSYRGWREFEQYF. The CDR3 DNA reads as TGTGCCAGCAGCTACAGGGGGTGGCGGGAGTTCGAGCAGTACTTC. The rearrangement links TRBV11-2 to TRBJ2-7; maybe TRBD1 (8 bases). Trimming took 4 bases from V and 6 from J, leaving 19 bases between them. CDR3 length equals 15 residues. In germline, CDR1 is SGHAT, CDR2 FQNNGV.

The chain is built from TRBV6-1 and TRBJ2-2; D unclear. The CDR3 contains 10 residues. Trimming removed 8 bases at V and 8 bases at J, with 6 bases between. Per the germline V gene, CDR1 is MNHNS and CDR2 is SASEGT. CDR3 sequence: CASLKGELFF. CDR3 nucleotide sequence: TGTGCCAGCCTAAAAGGGGAGCTGTTTTTT.

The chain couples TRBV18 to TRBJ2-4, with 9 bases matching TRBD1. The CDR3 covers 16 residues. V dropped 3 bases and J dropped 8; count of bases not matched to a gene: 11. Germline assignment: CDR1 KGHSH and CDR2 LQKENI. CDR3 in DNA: TGTGCCAGCTCACCCTGGGACAGGGCGGATAGGGACATTCAGTACTTC. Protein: CASSPWDRADRDIQYF.